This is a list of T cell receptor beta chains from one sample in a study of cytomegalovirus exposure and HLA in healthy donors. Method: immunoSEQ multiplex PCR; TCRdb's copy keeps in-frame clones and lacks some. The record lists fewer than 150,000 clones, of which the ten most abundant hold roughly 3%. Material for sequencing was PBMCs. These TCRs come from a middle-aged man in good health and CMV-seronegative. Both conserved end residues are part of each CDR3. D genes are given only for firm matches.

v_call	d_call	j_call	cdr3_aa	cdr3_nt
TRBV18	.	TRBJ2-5	CASSPLRMVETQYF	TGTGCCAGCTCTCCCCTCAGGATGGTAGAGACCCAGTACTTC
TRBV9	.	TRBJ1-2	CASSVGGDYGYTF	TGTGCCAGCAGCGTAGGGGGGGACTATGGCTACACCTTC
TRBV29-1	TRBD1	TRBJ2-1	CSVTGTGDNEQFF	TGCAGCGTTACCGGGACAGGGGACAATGAGCAGTTCTTC
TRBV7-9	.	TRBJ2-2	CASSLSTTGFRTGELFF	TGTGCCAGCAGCTTATCCACCACAGGGTTCCGGACCGGGGAGCTGTTTTTT
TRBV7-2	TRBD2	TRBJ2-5	CASSFGTSSSGTQYF	TGTGCCAGCAGCTTTGGGACTAGCTCGTCCGGGACCCAGTACTTC
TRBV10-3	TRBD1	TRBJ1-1	CAIRGQGNTEAFF	TGTGCCATCAGAGGACAGGGGAACACTGAAGCTTTCTTT
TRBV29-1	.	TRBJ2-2	CSVDREDGELFF	TGCAGCGTCGACAGGGAGGACGGGGAGCTGTTTTTT
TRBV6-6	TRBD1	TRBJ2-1	CASSLDRVGNEQFF	TGTGCCAGCAGCCTGGACAGGGTTGGCAATGAGCAGTTCTTC
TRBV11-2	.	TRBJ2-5	CASSPPELPGETQYF	TGTGCCAGCAGCCCCCCAGAGCTCCCAGGAGAGACCCAGTACTTC
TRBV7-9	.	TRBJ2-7	CASSLAGFYEQYF	TGTGCCAGCAGCTTAGCCGGGTTTTACGAGCAGTACTTC
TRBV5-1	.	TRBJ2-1	CASSFAGTSYNEQFF	TGCGCCAGCAGCTTCGCAGGAACCTCCTACAATGAGCAGTTCTTC
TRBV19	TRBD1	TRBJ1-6	CASSPSTGVSSPLHF	TGTGCCAGTAGTCCAAGCACAGGGGTCAGCTCACCCCTCCACTTT
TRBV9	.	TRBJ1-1	CASSVEGFSEAFF	TGTGCCAGCAGCGTAGAGGGGTTCAGTGAAGCTTTCTTT
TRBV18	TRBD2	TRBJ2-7	CASSRSGGASGYEQYF	TGTGCCAGCTCACGCAGCGGGGGGGCGAGTGGCTACGAGCAGTACTTC
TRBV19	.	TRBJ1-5	CASSIAGVQPQHF	TGTGCCAGTAGTATAGCAGGGGTTCAGCCCCAGCATTTT
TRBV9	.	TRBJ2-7	CASSVGLEYEQYF	TGTGCCAGCAGCGTAGGGTTAGAGTACGAGCAGTACTTC
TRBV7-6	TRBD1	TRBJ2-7	CASSLSDRASSYEQYF	TGTGCCAGCAGCTTATCGGACAGGGCCTCCTCCTACGAGCAGTACTTC
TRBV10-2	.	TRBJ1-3	CAGAPQGTGNTIYF	TGCGCCGGCGCCCCCCAGGGCACTGGAAACACCATATATTTT
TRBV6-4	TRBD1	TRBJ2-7	CASSTWTGPGEQYF	TGTGCCAGCAGTACCTGGACAGGGCCCGGGGAGCAGTACTTC
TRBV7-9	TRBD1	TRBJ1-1	CASSLGTGNTEAFF	TGTGCCAGCAGCTTAGGGACAGGGAACACTGAAGCTTTCTTT
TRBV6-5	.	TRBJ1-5	CASSSLGMFSNQPQHF	TGTGCCAGCAGTTCTCTCGGGATGTTTAGCAATCAGCCCCAGCATTTT
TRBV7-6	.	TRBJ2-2	CASSSPRGSLTNTGELFF	TGTGCCAGCAGCTCCCCACGGGGGTCCCTAACTAACACCGGGGAGCTGTTTTTT
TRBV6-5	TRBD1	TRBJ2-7	CASGQGVRNSYEQYF	TGTGCCAGTGGGCAGGGGGTGAGGAATTCCTACGAGCAGTACTTC
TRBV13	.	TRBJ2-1	CASSGSRGRDEQFF	TGTGCCAGCAGCGGATCTAGGGGTCGGGATGAGCAGTTCTTC
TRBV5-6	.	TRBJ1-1	CASSLADRNTEAFF	TGTGCCAGCAGCTTAGCGGACAGGAACACTGAAGCTTTCTTT
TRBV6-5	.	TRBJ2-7	CASSSRDSYEQYF	TGTGCCAGCAGTTCCCGAGACAGCTACGAGCAGTACTTC
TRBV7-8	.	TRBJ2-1	CASSLGVEQFF	TGTGCCAGCAGCTTAGGTGTAGAGCAGTTCTTC
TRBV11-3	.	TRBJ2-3	CASSFRDSGDTQYF	TGTGCCAGCAGCTTCCGGGACTCGGGAGATACGCAGTATTTT
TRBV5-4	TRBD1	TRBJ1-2	CALNDRGVKHYGYTF	TGTGCCCTGAACGACAGGGGCGTGAAACACTATGGCTACACCTTC
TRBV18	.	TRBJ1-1	CASNRDINTEAFF	TGTGCCAGCAACCGGGACATCAACACCGAAGCTTTCTTT
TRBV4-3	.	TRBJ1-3	CASSPGGTGNTIYF	TGCGCCAGCAGCCCGGGGGGCACTGGAAACACCATATATTTT
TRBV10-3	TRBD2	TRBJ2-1	CAIRTSGSSYNEQFF	TGTGCCATCAGGACTAGCGGGTCTTCCTACAATGAGCAGTTCTTC
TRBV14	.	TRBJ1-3	CASSLPEGSGNTIYF	TGTGCCAGCAGCCTCCCTGAGGGCTCTGGAAACACCATATATTTT
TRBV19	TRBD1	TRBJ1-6	CASSTGTRQGAHSSPLHF	TGTGCCAGTAGCACCGGGACACGACAGGGGGCCCATTCATCACCCCTCCACTTT
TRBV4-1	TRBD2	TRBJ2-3	CASSQGSSGASTDTQYF	TGCGCCAGCAGCCAAGGATCCAGCGGGGCCAGCACAGATACGCAGTATTTT
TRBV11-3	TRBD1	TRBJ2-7	CASSLHGQEPYEQYF	TGTGCCAGCAGTCTACACGGACAGGAGCCGTACGAGCAGTACTTC
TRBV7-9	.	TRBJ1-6	CASSSTVGNSPLHF	TGTGCCAGCAGCTCGACAGTCGGTAATTCACCCCTCCACTTT
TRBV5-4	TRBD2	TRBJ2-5	CASSIKEAGTQETQYF	TGTGCCAGCAGCATAAAGGAAGCGGGGACCCAAGAGACCCAGTACTTC
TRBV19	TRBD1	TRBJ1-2	CASSRQGAERSDGYTF	TGTGCCAGTAGCAGACAGGGGGCGGAGAGGTCGGATGGCTACACCTTC
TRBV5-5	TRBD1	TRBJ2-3	CASLRDRAYTDTQYF	TGTGCCAGCCTGAGGGACAGGGCGTACACAGATACGCAGTATTTT
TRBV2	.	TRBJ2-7	CASSESGDILYEQYF	TGTGCCAGCAGTGAATCCGGGGACATACTTTACGAGCAGTACTTC
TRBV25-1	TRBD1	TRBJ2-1	CASSEPRTGDNEQFF	TGTGCCAGCAGTGAACCCCGGACAGGAGACAATGAGCAGTTCTTC
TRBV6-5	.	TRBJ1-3	CASSGTSSGNTIYF	TGTGCCAGCAGCGGGACATCATCTGGAAACACCATATATTTT
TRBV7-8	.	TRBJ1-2	CASSLVPGVANYGYTF	TGTGCCAGCAGCTTGGTTCCAGGGGTAGCTAACTATGGCTACACCTTC
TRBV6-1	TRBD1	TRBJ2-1	CASSQTGAYNEQFF	TGTGCCAGCAGTCAGACAGGGGCATACAATGAGCAGTTCTTC
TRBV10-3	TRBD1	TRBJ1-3	CAISAGTGYSGNTIYF	TGTGCCATCAGTGCCGGGACAGGGTACTCTGGAAACACCATATATTTT
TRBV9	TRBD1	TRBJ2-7	CASSVAGTGSPYEQYF	TGTGCCAGCAGCGTAGCCGGGACAGGGAGCCCCTACGAGCAGTACTTC
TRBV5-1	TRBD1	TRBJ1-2	CASSSSGTGLEYGYTF	TGCGCCAGCAGTTCATCCGGGACAGGGTTAGAATATGGCTACACCTTC
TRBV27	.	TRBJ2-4	CASSLSGRAENIQYF	TGTGCCAGCAGTTTATCAGGCAGGGCGGAGAACATTCAGTACTTC
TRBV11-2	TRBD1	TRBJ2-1	CASSLDTGDYNEQFF	TGTGCCAGCAGCTTAGATACAGGGGACTACAATGAGCAGTTCTTC
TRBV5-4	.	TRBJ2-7	CASSPMTSGAYEQYF	TGTGCCAGCAGCCCCATGACCTCAGGGGCGTACGAGCAGTACTTC
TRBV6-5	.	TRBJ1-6	CASRQIGNSPLHF	TGTGCCAGCAGACAGATTGGGAATTCACCCCTCCACTTT
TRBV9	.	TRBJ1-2	CASSPRDSWINFNYGYTF	TGTGCCAGCAGCCCTAGGGACTCTTGGATTAATTTTAACTATGGCTACACCTTC
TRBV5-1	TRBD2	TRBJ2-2	CASSSLAGRDTGELFF	TGCGCCAGCAGCTCCCTAGCGGGGCGGGACACCGGGGAGCTGTTTTTT
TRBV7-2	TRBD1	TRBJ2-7	CASSLGLTGDFRYEQYF	TGTGCCAGCAGCTTAGGTTTGACAGGGGATTTCCGGTACGAGCAGTACTTC
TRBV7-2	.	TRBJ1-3	CASSLVWGPSGNTIYF	TGTGCCAGCAGCTTAGTTTGGGGCCCTTCTGGAAACACCATATATTTT